The clone carrying this T cell receptor beta chain has more than one count but fewer than ten. The data originate from a study of CD8+ T cells in alopecia areata. Turning to the study itself: The study gave treated patients oral tofacitinib at 5 to 10 mg twice daily.

Sequencing templates came from extracted RNA that was reverse transcribed into cDNA. TCRdb keeps only in-frame clones here, not all; method: immunoSEQ multiplex PCR. The sample lists approximately 100,000 clones, 50% to 60% occurring once. The treatment is: oral pan-JAK inhibitor, 5-10 mg twice daily. Trimming took off 3 bases at V and 5 bases at J, with 16 bases between the two ends. The CDR3 sequence is 15 residues long. The germline CDR1 and CDR2 sequences are SNHLY and FYNNEI. The input for sequencing was CD8+ T cells sorted from blood, taken at approximately week 56, from a patient treated with tofacitinib. The rearrangement uses TRBV2 and TRBJ1-1; D is possibly TRBD1 (5 bases). The receptor's source is a human donor with alopecia areata. The CDR3 spells CASSDLGGSGTEAFF. CDR3 DNA sequence: TGTGCCAGCAGTGATTTGGGGGGAAGTGGGACTGAAGCTTTCTTT.